A single sample gave rise to the 26 T cell receptor beta chains below, sequenced in a study of T cell responses to AZD1222 COVID-19 vaccine (dated by TCRdb to the early 2020s). Receptors were amplified or captured by the immunoSEQ multiplex PCR assay. TCRdb carries this immuneACCESS record with in-frame sequences only. Its versions omit some clonotypes, under half of them owing to an unresolved V gene in the studies checked, with the rest unexplained. Within this sample are 150,000 or so clones, with approximately 91% of them counted one time only. 3.8% of the sample goes to the ten largest clones. In the paper's terms, the time point label means: about 28 days (+/-7) after the second vaccine dose. Sample: peripheral blood, taken 28 days after the second AZD1222 dose. These receptors were taken from an adult who received the AZD1222 COVID-19 vaccine.

The sample holds one count of this clone. The chain recombines TRBV12-3 or TRBV12-4 with TRBJ1-5; D is uncertain. V gave up 5 bases and J gave up 4 bases, with 9 bases separating them. The CDR3 covers 13 residues. CDR3 in amino acids: CASSGWENQPQHF. Here the CDR3 DNA reads TGTGCCAGCAGTGGTTGGGAGAATCAGCCCCAGCATTTT.

This clone was seen only once. The chain uses TRBV15 and TRBJ1-4, with 7 bases fitting TRBD1. The germline V gene encodes CDR1 LNHNV and CDR2 YYDKDF (reference sequence). The V segment lost 2 bases and the J segment 0 bases; nucleotides outside the gene matches: 3. The CDR3 runs 16 residues. CDR3: CATSRRGLSTNEKLFF. The CDR3 DNA is TGTGCCACCAGCAGAAGGGGGCTTTCAACTAATGAAAAACTGTTTTTT.

This chain links TRBV21-1 with TRBJ2-7. TRBV21-1 has pseudogene status. CDR3 length: 13 residues. Here the CDR3 reads CASSRRGRYEQYF. CDR3 nucleotide sequence: TGTGCCAGCAGCCGACGGGGGCGGTACGAGCAGTACTTC.

The rearrangement joins TRBV7-2 to TRBJ2-7, with TRBD1 identical over 8 bases. Unmatched junction bases numbered 14, after V lost 5 bases and J lost 5 bases. This CDR3 is 16 amino acids long. Germline CDR1 SGHTA, CDR2 FQGNSA. CDR3 sequence reads: CASSNGGRTGSHEQYF. CDR3 nucleotides: TGTGCCAGCAGCAATGGCGGCCGGACAGGGTCTCACGAGCAGTACTTC. The full variable domain, rest sourced from reference TRBV7-2 and TRBJ2-7, is GAGVSQSPSNKVTEKGKDVELRCDPISGHTALYWYRQSLGQGLEFLIYFQGNSAPDKSGLPSDRFSAERTGGSVSTLTIQRTQQEDSAVYLCASSNGGRTGSHEQYFGPGTRLTVT.

The chain carries TRBV7-2 and TRBJ1-3; TRBD1 might be the D (5 bases). The CDR3 runs 14 residues. Germline values: CDR1 SGHTA, CDR2 FQGNSA. V gave up 4 bases and J gave up 0 bases, with 7 bases separating them. CDR3 DNA sequence: TGTGCCAGCAGCTCGACAGTCTCTGGAAACACCATATATTTT. It encodes CASSSTVSGNTIYF.

This rearrangement joins TRBV12-5 to TRBJ2-7; TRBD1 might be the D (6 bases). The CDR3 spans 18 residues. V was cut by 2 bases and J by 0 bases, with 20 bases left in between. CDR1 and CDR2 (germline): LGHNT, FRNRAP. The CDR3 spells CASGLIIPFRDNSYEQYF. In nucleotides, the CDR3 is TGTGCTAGTGGTTTGATCATACCCTTCCGGGACAACTCCTACGAGCAGTACTTC.

The CDR3 protein is CASSSRDRGFMNTEAFF. In DNA, the CDR3 is TGTGCCAGTAGCAGTCGGGACAGGGGCTTCATGAACACTGAAGCTTTCTTT. The V call is TRBV19, the J call TRBJ1-1; 10 bases map to TRBD1. V was pared by 6 bases and J by 0 bases, with 10 bases of the junction left unmatched. The CDR3 is 17 amino acids. Germline V CDR1 and CDR2: LNHDA, SQIVND (reference sequence).

The chain combines TRBV19 with TRBJ1-2; D possibly corresponds to TRBD1 (5 bases). The CDR3 covers 14 residues. From germline, CDR1 is LNHDA and CDR2 SQIVND (reference sequence). V dropped 6 bases and J dropped 1 base, with 12 bases sitting between them. The DNA for the CDR3 is TGTGCCAGTAGCCAGACAGCTCGTAACTATGGCTACACCTTC. It is translated as CASSQTARNYGYTF.

There are a few counts of this clone. The CDR3 sequence: CASSPAAENTGELFF. The CDR3 nucleotides read TGTGCCAGCAGTCCCGCGGCGGAGAACACCGGGGAGCTGTTTTTT. The chain carries TRBV6-5 and TRBJ2-2; D remains unclear. The germline V gene encodes CDR1 MNHEY and CDR2 SVGAGI. V gave up 5 bases and J gave up 1 base, with 11 bases separating them. CDR3 length: 15 residues.

The V and J genes are TRBV5-1 and TRBJ2-7; D gene uncertain. The CDR3 consists of 13 residues. The germline V gene has CDR1 SGHRS and CDR2 YFSETQ. V dropped 5 bases and J dropped 2 bases, with 11 bases sitting between them. In nucleotides, the CDR3 is TGCGCCAGCAGAGACCAGGCAGCCTACGAGCAGTACTTC. Its translation is CASRDQAAYEQYF.

This clone was observed once. J is TRBJ1-2 and V is TRBV19; 10 nucleotides match TRBD1. CDR1 is LNHDA, CDR2 SQIVND, per germline (reference sequence). The CDR3 contains 16 residues. V shed 7 bases, J shed 2 bases, and the junction held 10 bases outside the gene matches. This chain's CDR3 is CASTPPPGQGNYGYTF. The CDR3 DNA is TGTGCCAGTACGCCACCTCCGGGACAGGGGAACTATGGCTACACCTTC.

This clone appeared once. This chain connects TRBV5-5 to TRBJ1-1; TRBD1 matches 8 bases. J gave up 6 bases and V 1 base, and 11 bases lay outside the gene matches. This CDR3 region has 16 residues. Germline assignment: CDR1 SGHKS and CDR2 YYEKEE (reference sequence). CDR3 loop: CASSLWTGIRNAEAFF. DNA for the CDR3: TGTGCCAGCAGCTTGTGGACAGGGATTCGCAACGCTGAAGCTTTCTTT.

This chain uses TRBV4-1 with TRBJ2-2; D unclear. The ends were cut back, 1 base at V and 6 bases at J, with 9 bases in the middle. The CDR3 has 14 residues. CDR1 MGHRA and CDR2 YSYEKL come from the germline V gene. The CDR3 is CASSQVGRSGELFF. CDR3 coding DNA: TGCGCCAGCAGCCAAGTTGGGCGGTCCGGGGAGCTGTTTTTT.

V usage is TRBV7-9 and J usage is TRBJ2-1; D is unresolved. Germline CDR1 and CDR2: SEHNR and FQNEAQ (reference sequence). Trimming shortened V by 5 bases and J by 10 bases, and 12 bases separated the two germline ends. The CDR3 contains 12 residues. The CDR3 DNA reads as TGTGCCAGCAGCGACGGTCGTTCAGAGCAGTTCTTC. Its protein product is CASSDGRSEQFF.

V and J are TRBV18 and TRBJ1-5, with a possible D match to TRBD1 (5 bases). Per germline, CDR1 KGHSH and CDR2 LQKENI. The CDR3 is 13 amino acids. The germline V and J ends were trimmed by 6 bases and 5 bases, with 11 bases remaining between them. CDR3 loop: CASSPWGDQPQHF. In nucleotides, the CDR3 is TGTGCCAGCTCCCCGTGGGGCGATCAGCCCCAGCATTTT.

V usage is TRBV19 and J usage is TRBJ2-7; maybe TRBD1 (5 bases). The CDR3 contains 13 residues. CDR1 and CDR2 (germline): LNHDA, SQIVND (reference sequence). The ends were cut back, 1 base at V and 3 bases at J, with 7 bases in the middle. The CDR3: CASSIAQGYEQYF. Written as DNA, the CDR3 is TGTGCCAGTAGTATAGCTCAGGGCTACGAGCAGTACTTC.

This clone was recorded at least ten times. The J gene is TRBJ2-1, the V gene TRBV2; 7 bases align to TRBD2. V lost 5 bases and J lost 10; bases outside the gene matches: 14. The CDR3 is 15 amino acids. Germline CDR1 SNHLY, CDR2 FYNNEI. Here the CDR3 reads CASSPPQGLRLEQFF. CDR3 sequence (DNA): TGTGCCAGCAGTCCACCCCAGGGACTACGCTTGGAGCAGTTCTTC.

The chain uses TRBV27 and TRBJ1-1; weak D call: TRBD1 (5 bases). CDR3 length: 17 residues. V lost 3 bases and J 4 bases, leaving 21 bases between the germline ends. CDR1 and CDR2 from the germline V gene are MNHEY and SMNVEV (reference sequence). The CDR3 reads CASSLGPYGAKVTEAFF. CDR3 nucleotides: TGTGCCAGCAGTTTGGGTCCCTATGGGGCGAAGGTCACTGAAGCTTTCTTT.

This chain joins TRBV5-1 and TRBJ1-2, with 7 bases identical to TRBD1. The trim removed 2 bases at V and 5 bases at J, leaving 3 bases unmatched. Germline-derived CDR1 and CDR2 are SGHRS and YFSETQ. CDR3 length: 13 amino acids. CDR3: CASSFRTGYGYTF. CDR3 nucleotide sequence: TGCGCCAGCAGCTTCAGGACAGGTTATGGCTACACCTTC.

The CDR3 bases are TGTGCCAGCAGTACCCGGGGCGAGCAGTACTTC. Its translation: CASSTRGEQYF. The chain links TRBV12-3 or TRBV12-4 to TRBJ2-7; weak D call: TRBD2 (5 bases). V was shortened by 5 bases and J by 6 bases, with 8 bases between the two germline ends. This CDR3 region has 11 residues.

This chain connects TRBV10-3 to TRBJ2-7, with 11 bases aligning to TRBD2. The CDR3 is 14 residues long. After removal of 6 bases from V and 5 bases from J, the junction contained 6 bases not matched to a gene. CDR1 and CDR2 (germline): ENHRY, SYGVKD. The CDR3 protein is CAISPLAGGNEQYF. The CDR3 nucleotides read TGTGCCATCAGCCCGCTAGCGGGGGGCAACGAGCAGTACTTC.

The CDR3 is CASSRREPEAFF. The CDR3 nucleotides are TGTGCCAGCAGTAGGCGGGAGCCTGAAGCTTTCTTT. V gene TRBV12-3 or TRBV12-4 combines with J gene TRBJ1-1, with D unresolved. The ends were cut back, 5 bases at V and 6 bases at J, with 10 bases in the middle. The CDR3 extends over 12 amino acids.

The chain links TRBV11-1 to TRBJ1-2, with 12 positions matching TRBD1. CDR1 is SGHAT and CDR2 is FQDESV in the germline V gene (reference sequence). The CDR3 consists of 14 residues. Trimming removed 6 bases from V and 6 bases from J; junction bases left unmatched: 5. The CDR3 nucleotides read TGTGCCAGCAGTCCGGGACAGGGGGCCAATGGCTACACCTTC. Residues: CASSPGQGANGYTF. Variable domain in full (rest from reference TRBV11-1 and TRBJ1-2): EAEVAQSPRYKITEKSQAVAFWCDPISGHATLYWYRQILGQGPELLVQFQDESVVDDSQLPKDRFSAERLKGVDSTLKIQPAELGDSAMYLCASSPGQGANGYTFGSGTRLTVV.

The J gene is TRBJ2-2, the V gene TRBV28; D gene ambiguous. This CDR3 has 14 residues. Germline lookup yields CDR1 MDHEN and CDR2 SYDVKM. V was cut by 4 bases and J by 6 bases, with 12 bases left in between. CDR3 sequence (DNA): TGTGCCAGCAGTTCAACGGGTCGCGCCGGGGAGCTGTTTTTT. Encoded protein: CASSSTGRAGELFF. The variable domain in full, with the rest retrieved from reference TRBV28 and TRBJ2-2, is DVKVTQSSRYLVKRTGEKVFLECVQDMDHENMFWYRQDPGLGLRLIYFSYDVKMKEKGDIPEGYSVSREKKERFSLILESASTNQTSMYLCASSSTGRAGELFFGEGSRLTVL.

The CDR3 DNA is TGTGCCAGCAGCCTGTCGAGCGGGAGAAGCACAGATACGCAGTATTTT. This translates into CASSLSSGRSTDTQYF. The V gene is TRBV7-9, the J gene TRBJ2-3; 8 bases match TRBD2. V dropped 5 bases and J dropped 0; count of bases not matched to a gene: 7. From germline, CDR1 is SEHNR and CDR2 FQNEAQ (reference sequence). The CDR3 consists of 16 residues.

The rearrangement uses TRBV3-1 (or the pseudogene TRBV3-2) and TRBJ2-7; D gene unclear. In germline, CDR1 is LGHDT, CDR2 YNNKEL (reference sequence). The CDR3 runs to 14 residues. The V and J ends lost 4 bases and 6 bases respectively, with 16 bases between them. The CDR3 bases are TGTGCCAGCAGCCCTCAACGCAGATCAGGCGAGCAGTACTTC. This encodes CASSPQRRSGEQYF.